This TCR beta chain was sequenced during a study of T-cell reconstitution after alpha-beta-depleted transplantation in children (dated by TCRdb to the mid-2010s). Regarding the complete study: Using TCR repertoire profiling, the study quantitatively followed how T-cell immune reconstitution unfolded in children after TCRalphabeta/CD19-depleted allogeneic hematopoietic cell transplantation.

This clonotype was seen many times. There is no known antigen for this receptor. No much larger clone exists at a distance of one base, and base qualities are not known. V gives up 7 bases and J gives up 0 bases, and the segment between their germline ends measures 15 bases. The CDR3 measures 16 amino acids from cysteine to phenylalanine. The sequence is cut down to CDR3 DNA, 48 bases in frame from base 1. Libraries were built with PCR. This sample was sequenced with an Illumina HiSeq 2500. Molecular barcoding was employed in the preparation of TCR libraries, with unique molecular identifiers being used to normalize TCRbeta repertoire quantification. TCRdb's own reprocessing of the public reads used fastp at Q25 and MiXCR and kept productive beta chains. Each CDR3 protein gets just one entry, which takes the most common genes and DNA from the rows behind it. The sample contains around 340,000 distinct CDR3 sequences, about 14% of them found a single time. Clones ranked in the top ten supply about 4.5% of the sample.

The chain couples TRBV12-3 or TRBV12-4 to TRBJ2-2; no D gene is confidently identified. Sequences were derived from PBMCs, sampled from the stem cell graft. The receptor was derived from a human donor who donated a stem cell graft to a child with Fanconi anemia. The CDR3 loop reads CASTLSRPANTGELFF. The nucleotide sequence is given as TGTGCCAGCACCCTTTCCAGACCCGCGAACACCGGGGAGCTGTTTTTT.